This TCR beta chain was retrieved from a study of CXCR3-negative and CXCR3-positive naive CD8 T cells. Findings and caveats of the study: Comparably high diversity was seen in both naive subsets, and much lower diversity in memory CD8+ cells. Cryopreservation partially lowered CXCR3 expression, so most assays used fresh PBMCs. Researchers reported similar TRBV-TRBJ usage in naive CXCR3-negative and CXCR3-positive cells, though memory differed.

The authors made the TRB cDNA libraries by 5' RACE using UMI labels. Using the 5' RACE reads, TCRdb records one entry per CDR3 protein without DNA. This table lists about 130,000 distinct CDR3 sequences. Concerning this clonotype itself: Its specificity is unknown.

Naive CD8+ T lymphocytes were specified as CD45RO-CCR7+CD27+CD95-. The germline V gene has CDR1 SEHNR and CDR2 FQNEAQ (reference sequence). CDR3 length: 12 amino acids. Sequenced input: naive CXCR3- CD8+ T cells from blood. Stated subset: CD45RO-CCR7+CD27+CD95- naive CD8+ T cells lacking CXCR3 (TNR3-). The TCR comes from a human donor in good health. Some clones in this sample may be carry-over from other donors' samples. The rearrangement uses TRBV7-9 and TRBJ2-7; TCRdb outputs TRBD1, but without DNA this stays unchecked. This CDR3 reads CASSYGGNEQYF.